These T cell receptor beta chains were read from a single sample in a study of blood T cells in healthy people across ages. TCRdb re-derived calls from the 5' RACE reads in MiXCR, one entry per CDR3 protein. The sample includes around 1,700,000 distinct CDR3 sequences, about 30% seen only once; the top ten take roughly 8%. The specimen was blood. The source of these receptors is a woman under 40 in good health. CDR3s include the opening cysteine and the closing phenylalanine or tryptophan. The order of the fields is CDR3 protein, CDR3 DNA, J gene, clone size, V gene, D gene. A D gene is named only where the DNA matches it firmly. Expanded clones get a size class; other rows say once, few or many, or leave the size out.

CDR3: CSAVPGSINNEQFF
DNA: TGCAGTGCTGTGCCGGGGTCTATCAACAATGAGCAGTTCTTC
J: TRBJ2-1
size: -
V: TRBV20-1
D: -

CDR3: CATGTPDTQYF
DNA: TGTGCCACCGGGACGCCAGATACGCAGTATTTT
J: TRBJ2-3
size: many
V: TRBV10-3
D: -

CDR3: CSARDPEYNEQFF
DNA: TGCAGTGCTAGGGATCCGGAATACAATGAGCAGTTCTTC
J: TRBJ2-1
size: -
V: TRBV20-1
D: -

CDR3: CSDLTATNGYTF
DNA: TGCAGCGACCTGACAGCTACCAACGGCTACACCTTC
J: TRBJ1-2
size: -
V: TRBV29-1
D: -

CDR3: CASSLSWGNQPQHF
DNA: TGTGCCAGCAGTTTATCGTGGGGGAATCAGCCCCAGCATTTT
J: TRBJ1-5
size: few
V: TRBV28
D: -

CDR3: CASSSPGQKSEQYF
DNA: TGTGCCAGCAGTTCGCCGGGACAGAAGAGCGAGCAGTACTTC
J: TRBJ2-7
size: -
V: TRBV12-3/TRBV12-4
D: TRBD1

CDR3: CASSLRSLAGADTQYF
DNA: TGCGCCAGCAGCTTGCGTAGTCTAGCGGGAGCAGATACGCAGTATTTT
J: TRBJ2-3
size: -
V: TRBV5-1
D: TRBD2

CDR3: CASSTLGEQYF
DNA: TGTGCCAGCAGTACCCTGGGGGAGCAGTACTTC
J: TRBJ2-7
size: -
V: TRBV6-5
D: -

CDR3: CASSLGATHEQYF
DNA: TGTGCCAGCAGCTTGGGGGCCACCCACGAGCAGTACTTC
J: TRBJ2-7
size: -
V: TRBV5-4
D: -

CDR3: CASGSGYGYTF
DNA: TGTGCCTCTGGATCAGGCTATGGCTACACCTTC
J: TRBJ1-2
size: many
V: TRBV12-5
D: -

CDR3: CASSLPARGRDSTDTQYF
DNA: TGTGCCAGCAGCTTACCGGCTCGTGGGAGGGACAGCACAGATACGCAGTATTTT
J: TRBJ2-3
size: few
V: TRBV7-9
D: TRBD2

CDR3: CATSPTGRGANALTF
DNA: TGTGCCACCAGCCCGACAGGGCGCGGGGCCAACGCCCTGACTTTC
J: TRBJ2-6
size: -
V: TRBV24-1
D: -

CDR3: CASSQQAGTEAFF
DNA: TGCGCCAGCAGCCAACAGGCTGGCACTGAAGCTTTCTTT
J: TRBJ1-1
size: few
V: TRBV4-1
D: -

CDR3: CASISTGTYEQYF
DNA: TGTGCCAGCATCTCAACGGGGACATACGAGCAGTACTTC
J: TRBJ2-7
size: many
V: TRBV28
D: -

CDR3: CASTTTSEYNEQFF
DNA: TGTGCCAGCACCACGACTAGCGAATACAATGAGCAGTTCTTC
J: TRBJ2-1
size: few
V: TRBV12-3/TRBV12-4
D: TRBD2

CDR3: CASSPRANGNEQFF
DNA: TGTGCCAGCAGCCCCCGGGCCAACGGGAATGAGCAGTTCTTC
J: TRBJ2-1
size: few
V: TRBV9
D: -

CDR3: CASSDEAGNYNEQFF
DNA: TGTGCCAGCAGTGACGAGGCGGGGAACTACAATGAGCAGTTCTTC
J: TRBJ2-1
size: many
V: TRBV6-4
D: -

CDR3: CASSELGGAYNEQFF
DNA: TGTGCCAGCAGTGAATTGGGCGGTGCCTACAATGAGCAGTTCTTC
J: TRBJ2-1
size: -
V: TRBV2
D: -

CDR3: CASSEVNEQFF
DNA: TGCGCCAGCAGTGAGGTAAATGAGCAGTTCTTC
J: TRBJ2-1
size: many
V: TRBV2
D: -

CDR3: CASRKGVGTTNEKLFF
DNA: TGTGCCAGCAGAAAGGGTGTGGGGACAACTAATGAAAAACTGTTTTTT
J: TRBJ1-4
size: -
V: TRBV27
D: -

CDR3: CASSLGLAVRETQYF
DNA: TGTGCCAGCAGCTTAGGACTAGCGGTGAGGGAGACCCAGTACTTC
J: TRBJ2-5
size: -
V: TRBV7-2
D: TRBD2

CDR3: CASSFGFGFLDEQFF
DNA: TGTGCCAGCAGCTTTGGGTTCGGCTTCCTAGATGAGCAGTTCTTC
J: TRBJ2-1
size: -
V: TRBV7-4
D: -

CDR3: CASSSPGGVDTQYF
DNA: TGTGCCAGCAGCTCACCAGGCGGAGTGGATACGCAGTATTTT
J: TRBJ2-3
size: few
V: TRBV7-2
D: -

CDR3: CASSPDPGANVLTF
DNA: TGTGCCAGCAGCCCGGACCCCGGGGCCAACGTCCTGACTTTC
J: TRBJ2-6
size: -
V: TRBV3-1
D: -

CDR3: CSAEPVIAGLETQYF
DNA: TGCAGTGCAGAACCCGTCATAGCGGGTCTTGAGACCCAGTACTTC
J: TRBJ2-5
size: many
V: TRBV20-1
D: TRBD2

CDR3: CASRRSAQRNEQFF
DNA: TGTGCCAGCAGAAGGAGCGCGCAAAGGAATGAGCAGTTCTTC
J: TRBJ2-1
size: -
V: TRBV6-6
D: -

CDR3: CASRTEGNNSPLHF
DNA: TGTGCCAGCCGAACCGAGGGTAATAATTCACCCCTCCACTTT
J: TRBJ1-6
size: -
V: TRBV2
D: -

CDR3: CASSLTKGGSNYGYTF
DNA: TGTGCCAGCAGTTTAACGAAGGGGGGATCTAACTATGGCTACACCTTC
J: TRBJ1-2
size: -
V: TRBV12-3/TRBV12-4
D: -

CDR3: CASSQGALAGGPYNEQFF
DNA: TGCGCCAGCAGCCAAGGGGCCTTAGCGGGGGGGCCCTACAATGAGCAGTTCTTC
J: TRBJ2-1
size: -
V: TRBV4-1
D: TRBD2

CDR3: CASSVGQDPSYEQYF
DNA: TGTGCCAGCAGCGTAGGACAGGACCCCTCCTACGAGCAGTACTTC
J: TRBJ2-7
size: -
V: TRBV9
D: -

CDR3: CASTTGTGKLFEAFF
DNA: TGCGCCAGCACCACGGGGACAGGGAAGTTATTTGAAGCTTTCTTT
J: TRBJ1-1
size: -
V: TRBV5-1
D: TRBD1

CDR3: CASKSVGEQYF
DNA: TGTGCCAGCAAGAGCGTTGGAGAGCAGTACTTC
J: TRBJ2-7
size: -
V: TRBV6-2/TRBV6-3
D: -

CDR3: CASSTRTTYNEQYF
DNA: TGTGCCAGCAGCACCAGGACTACCTACAATGAGCAGTACTTC
J: TRBJ2-7
size: -
V: TRBV5-4
D: -

CDR3: CASSQSRLATSTDTQYF
DNA: TGCGCCAGCAGCCAATCCCGTCTAGCGACTAGCACAGATACGCAGTATTTT
J: TRBJ2-3
size: -
V: TRBV4-1
D: -

CDR3: CASSFLTFRSSYNEQFF
DNA: TGTGCCAGCAGTTTTCTTACCTTCCGTTCCTCCTACAATGAGCAGTTCTTC
J: TRBJ2-1
size: few
V: TRBV12-3/TRBV12-4
D: -

CDR3: CASSPGGGTGNQPQHF
DNA: TGTGCCAGCTCACCGGGAGGGGGCACTGGCAATCAGCCCCAGCATTTT
J: TRBJ1-5
size: once
V: TRBV18
D: TRBD1

CDR3: CASSPQGQGVMNTEAFF
DNA: TGTGCCAGCAGCCCACAGGGACAGGGCGTCATGAACACTGAAGCTTTCTTT
J: TRBJ1-1
size: -
V: TRBV5-6
D: TRBD1

CDR3: CASREQSSGANVLTF
DNA: TGTGCCAGCAGGGAACAGAGCTCTGGGGCCAACGTCCTGACTTTC
J: TRBJ2-6
size: -
V: TRBV6-5
D: -

CDR3: CASSRRKLSGSSYNEQFF
DNA: TGTGCCAGCAGCAGGAGGAAACTCAGCGGATCTTCCTACAATGAGCAGTTCTTC
J: TRBJ2-1
size: -
V: TRBV7-2
D: -

CDR3: CASVDRATNTGELFF
DNA: TGTGCCAGCGTAGACAGAGCGACGAACACCGGGGAGCTGTTTTTT
J: TRBJ2-2
size: -
V: TRBV5-5
D: -

CDR3: CASSQETSGAHEQYF
DNA: TGCGCCAGCAGCCAAGAGACTAGCGGGGCTCACGAGCAGTACTTC
J: TRBJ2-7
size: many
V: TRBV4-1
D: TRBD2

CDR3: CATGTGGDYEQFF
DNA: TGTGCCACGGGGACAGGGGGCGATTATGAGCAGTTCTTC
J: TRBJ2-1
size: -
V: TRBV27
D: TRBD1

CDR3: CASSFRKSSEQYF
DNA: TGTGCCAGCAGCTTCAGGAAATCAAGCGAGCAGTACTTC
J: TRBJ2-7
size: many
V: TRBV6-5
D: -

CDR3: CASSFSAIGNQPQHF
DNA: TGCGCCAGCAGCTTTTCGGCGATTGGCAATCAGCCCCAGCATTTT
J: TRBJ1-5
size: few
V: TRBV5-1
D: -

CDR3: CASSHLANKKETQYF
DNA: TGTGCCAGCAGTCACTTGGCAAATAAGAAAGAGACCCAGTACTTC
J: TRBJ2-5
size: few
V: TRBV6-6
D: -

CDR3: CSARGRSVGEAFF
DNA: TGCAGTGCTAGGGGCCGCTCCGTCGGTGAAGCTTTCTTT
J: TRBJ1-1
size: -
V: TRBV20-1
D: -

CDR3: CSARPTGSNQPQHF
DNA: TGCAGTGCTAGACCGACAGGGAGCAATCAGCCCCAGCATTTT
J: TRBJ1-5
size: -
V: TRBV20-1
D: TRBD1

CDR3: CSARGGRGIDSNQPQHF
DNA: TGCAGTGCTAGGGGGGGACGGGGAATCGATAGCAATCAGCCCCAGCATTTT
J: TRBJ1-5
size: few
V: TRBV20-1
D: -

CDR3: CASSSSGTGTSGANVLTF
DNA: TGCGCCAGCAGCTCGTCCGGGACAGGGACCTCTGGGGCCAACGTCCTGACTTTC
J: TRBJ2-6
size: few
V: TRBV5-1
D: TRBD1